One sample yielded the 26 T cell receptor beta chains listed below, sequenced in a study of shared clonotypes between healthy human individuals. CD8 cells classed as naive were CD45RO-negative and positively selected for CCR7, excluding terminally differentiated effector memory CD45RA+ cells. Clones were read by immunoSEQ multiplex PCR, and TCRdb kept only the in-frame ones, dropping some. The table lists about 700,000 clones, just over 90% of them singletons. Source material: naive CD8+ T cells sorted from blood. The receptors shown here come from a man aged 25-40 years in good health.

V usage is TRBV25-1 and J usage is TRBJ2-7; D is unclear. Germline V lookup: CDR1 MGHDK, CDR2 SYGVNS. The CDR3 extends over 11 amino acids. V dropped 8 bases and J dropped 4 bases, with 9 bases sitting between them. The CDR3 protein is CASGVHYEQYF. DNA for the CDR3: TGTGCCAGCGGCGTCCATTACGAGCAGTACTTC.

The V and J genes are TRBV5-4 and TRBJ2-5; 14 nucleotides line up with TRBD2. CDR1 and CDR2 from the germline V gene are SGHNT and YYREEE (reference sequence). There are 16 residues in the CDR3. The junction had 4 bases not matched to a gene; V was cut back by 1 base and J by 5 bases. CDR3 in amino acids: CASSLQGLAGEETQYF. The DNA of the CDR3 is TGTGCCAGCAGCTTGCAGGGACTAGCGGGAGAGGAGACCCAGTACTTC. The whole variable domain, filled in from reference TRBV5-4 and TRBJ2-5, reads ETGVTQSPTHLIKTRGQQVTLRCSSQSGHNTVSWYQQALGQGPQFIFQYYREEENGRGNFPPRFSGLQFPNYSSELNVNALELDDSALYLCASSLQGLAGEETQYFGPGTRLLVL.

This chain links TRBV7-9 with TRBJ2-7; D possibly corresponds to TRBD2 (7 bases). Germline CDR1 and CDR2: SEHNR and FQNEAQ (reference sequence). Between the trimmed V and J ends, which lost 5 bases and 3 bases, there was a span of 23 bases. CDR3 length equals 17 residues. CDR3 bases: TGTGCCAGCAGCGTGATAGAAGGGGGGGTGACGTTCTACGAGCAGTACTTC. Amino acid sequence: CASSVIEGGVTFYEQYF. The full variable domain, with the rest looked up from reference TRBV7-9 and TRBJ2-7, is DTGVSQNPRHKITKRGQNVTFRCDPISEHNRLYWYRQTLGQGPEFLTYFQNEAQLEKSRLLSDRFSAERPKGSFSTLEIQRTEQGDSAMYLCASSVIEGGVTFYEQYFGPGTRLTVT.

CDR3 sequence: CASSLSSGASYNEQFF. As DNA, the CDR3 is TGTGCCAGCAGTTTATCTAGCGGGGCGTCCTACAATGAGCAGTTCTTC. The V call is TRBV27, the J call TRBJ2-1, with TRBD2 identical over 8 bases. With V trimmed by 0 bases and J by 1 base, 2 bases remained unmatched. The germline gives CDR1 MNHEY, CDR2 SMNVEV (reference sequence). This CDR3 comprises 16 residues.

Remarks on this clone: The same CDR3 arises from other DNA sequences in this sample as well. The rearrangement uses TRBV30 and TRBJ1-5; 7 nucleotides align to TRBD1. V lost 1 base and J lost 4; bases outside the gene matches: 4. The CDR3 has 14 residues. Germline lookup yields CDR1 GTSNPN and CDR2 SVGIG (reference sequence). The CDR3 is CAWSEGAGNQPQHF. The CDR3 nucleotides are TGTGCCTGGAGTGAGGGGGCTGGGAATCAGCCCCAGCATTTT.

The chain couples TRBV16 to TRBJ2-2; TRBD2 matches at 7 bases. V shed 4 bases, J shed 1 base, and the junction held 9 bases outside the gene matches. This CDR3 has 17 amino acids. Germline loops: CDR1 KGHSY, CDR2 FQNENV. CDR3 nucleotide sequence: TGTGCCAGCAGCCCTCGGTCTAGCGGTGAGAACACCGGGGAGCTGTTTTTT. Protein sequence: CASSPRSSGENTGELFF.

This chain links TRBV6-5 with TRBJ2-1, with 8 positions matching TRBD2. CDR1 and CDR2 from the germline V gene are MNHEY and SVGAGI. This CDR3 comprises 14 residues. V dropped 10 bases and J dropped 5; count of bases not matched to a gene: 10. The CDR3 sequence: CATSPGRGHNEQFF. As DNA, the CDR3 is TGTGCCACCTCCCCCGGGAGGGGTCACAATGAGCAGTTCTTC.

The chain couples TRBV7-6 to TRBJ1-1; 7 positions match TRBD1. Germline trimming cut 5 bases from V and 0 bases from J; bases unmatched to any gene: 6. The germline V gene has CDR1 SGHVS and CDR2 FNYEAQ. The CDR3 totals 15 residues. Here the CDR3 reads CASSHIQGMNTEAFF. The CDR3 DNA reads as TGTGCCAGCAGCCATATACAGGGGATGAACACTGAAGCTTTCTTT. The whole variable domain, remainder taken from reference TRBV7-6 and TRBJ1-1, is GAGVSQSPRYKVTKRGQDVALRCDPISGHVSLYWYRQALGQGPEFLTYFNYEAQQDKSGLPNDRFSAERPEGSISTLTIQRTEQRDSAMYRCASSHIQGMNTEAFFGQGTRLTVV.

The V and J genes are TRBV2 and TRBJ1-5; D is unclear. This CDR3 contains 12 residues. V was clipped by 3 bases and J by 1 base, with 1 base between them. Per the germline V gene, CDR1 is SNHLY and CDR2 is FYNNEI. The CDR3 is CASSDSNQPQHF. CDR3 in DNA: TGTGCCAGCAGTGACAGCAATCAGCCCCAGCATTTT.

This rearrangement joins TRBV27 to TRBJ2-2; 10 bases match TRBD2. This CDR3 contains 15 residues. Germline assignment: CDR1 MNHEY and CDR2 SMNVEV (reference sequence). With V trimmed by 4 bases and J by 4 bases, 3 bases remained unmatched. The CDR3 sequence: CASSSGTSATGELFF. CDR3 DNA: TGTGCCAGCAGTTCAGGGACTAGCGCCACCGGGGAGCTGTTTTTT.

This chain uses TRBV6-5 with TRBJ2-3; D gene ambiguous. V was trimmed by 4 bases and J by 4 bases, leaving 18 bases between them. CDR1 is MNHEY and CDR2 is SVGAGI in the germline V gene. The CDR3 totals 16 residues. This CDR3 is CASSFRRSRSADTQYF. The DNA for the CDR3 is TGTGCCAGCAGTTTCCGAAGGTCCCGATCGGCAGATACGCAGTATTTT.

The rearrangement joins TRBV29-1 to TRBJ2-7, with D possibly TRBD1 on 6 matching bases. V lost 5 bases and J 1 base, leaving 15 bases between the germline ends. The CDR3 totals 14 residues. Per germline, CDR1 SQVTM and CDR2 ANQGSEA. CDR3 bases: TGCAGCGTTCGGCGAGGGGGAGCTTCCTACGAGCAGTACTTC. It codes for CSVRRGGASYEQYF.

The chain recombines TRBV5-8 with TRBJ2-5, with D possibly being TRBD1 (5 bases). With 3 bases removed from V and 2 bases from J, the gap between germline ends came to 11 bases. The CDR3 spans 14 residues. The germline CDR1 and CDR2 sequences are SGHTS and YDEGEE. This chain's CDR3 is CASSSKTVQETQYF. CDR3 coding DNA: TGTGCCAGCAGCTCCAAGACAGTTCAAGAGACCCAGTACTTC.

The chain links TRBV6-5 to TRBJ2-3; no clear D gene. Germline V gene sequence: CDR1 MNHEY, CDR2 SVGAGI. This CDR3 is built from 16 residues. V was cut by 0 bases and J by 0 bases, with 10 bases left in between. This CDR3 reads CASSYSGYGSTDTQYF. In DNA form, the CDR3 reads TGTGCCAGCAGTTACTCAGGCTACGGAAGCACAGATACGCAGTATTTT.

This chain connects TRBV11-3 to TRBJ2-7; the match to TRBD2 covers 11 bases. The CDR3 runs to 14 residues. Germline V gene sequence: CDR1 SGHNT, CDR2 YENEEA. The ends lost 5 bases at V and 2 bases at J; junction bases unmatched: 2. The CDR3 sequence: CASSPSGRTYEQYF. In DNA, the CDR3 is TGTGCCAGCAGCCCTAGCGGGAGGACCTACGAGCAGTACTTC. The full variable domain, in which reference TRBV11-3 and TRBJ2-7 provide the parts outside the CDR3, is EAGVVQSPRYKIIEKKQPVAFWCNPISGHNTLYWYLQNLGQGPELLIRYENEEAVDDSQLPKDRFSAERLKGVDSTLKIQPAELGDSAVYLCASSPSGRTYEQYFGPGTRLTVT.

The V gene is TRBV27, the J gene TRBJ2-7; D is unclear. CDR3 length equals 12 residues. Germline V CDR1 and CDR2: MNHEY, SMNVEV (reference sequence). V was clipped by 5 bases and J by 1 base, with 6 bases between them. The CDR3 DNA is TGTGCCAGCAGTGACTTGTCCTACGAGCAGTACTTC. This codes for CASSDLSYEQYF.

The V call is TRBV10-3, the J call TRBJ2-1, with D possibly being TRBD2 (5 bases). The length of the CDR3 is 13 residues. Germline V gives CDR1 ENHRY, CDR2 SYGVKD. Trimming cost V 7 bases and J 2 bases, with 9 bases left between them. CDR3 amino acids: CAITSSTYNEQFF. DNA for the CDR3: TGTGCCATCACTAGCAGTACCTACAATGAGCAGTTCTTC.

The chain uses TRBV7-9 and TRBJ1-2; the match to TRBD1 covers 11 bases. Germline V gene lookup returns CDR1 SEHNR and CDR2 FQNEAQ (reference sequence). The CDR3 is 15 amino acids. V trimming: 6 bases; J trimming: 3 bases; junction bases outside the gene matches: 6. CDR3 region: CASSSDRGLYYGYTF. The CDR3 coding sequence is TGTGCCAGCAGTTCGGACAGGGGGCTTTACTATGGCTACACCTTC.

This chain joins TRBV4-1 and TRBJ2-4; TRBD2 matches at 10 bases. Germline V CDR1 and CDR2: MGHRA, YSYEKL. V lost 1 base to trimming and J lost 0 bases; unmatched junction nucleotides: 6. CDR3 length: 18 amino acids. CDR3 region: CASSQVRTSGIAKNIQYF. CDR3 DNA sequence: TGCGCCAGCAGCCAAGTACGGACTAGCGGAATAGCCAAAAACATTCAGTACTTC.

This clone was observed once. The chain recombines TRBV2 with TRBJ2-7; 13 bases are shared with TRBD2. Germline lookup yields CDR1 SNHLY and CDR2 FYNNEI. Unmatched junction bases numbered 12, after V lost 7 bases and J lost 3 bases. The CDR3 length is 17 residues. CDR3 loop: CASIQGLAGTRFYEQYF. The CDR3 region has the DNA TGTGCCAGCATTCAGGGACTAGCGGGAACCCGGTTCTACGAGCAGTACTTC.

The rearrangement joins TRBV10-2 to TRBJ1-4, with 9 bases that match TRBD1. The germline gives CDR1 WSHSY, CDR2 SAAADI. The CDR3 has 15 amino acids. The V gene end was trimmed by 5 bases and the J gene end by 5 bases; junction bases not matched to a gene: 6. The CDR3 reads CASSPDRGENEKLFF. In nucleotides, the CDR3 is TGCGCCAGCAGTCCGGACAGGGGAGAGAATGAAAAACTGTTTTTT.

The J gene is TRBJ2-3, the V gene TRBV7-6; no clear D. Germline V gene data show CDR1 as SGHVS and CDR2 as FNYEAQ. The V and J ends lost 5 bases and 2 bases respectively, with 23 bases between them. This CDR3 spans 18 amino acids. CDR3 sequence reads: CASSPLATVGTHTDTQYF. CDR3 nucleotides: TGTGCCAGCAGCCCCTTGGCTACCGTGGGCACACACACAGATACGCAGTATTTT.

The chain carries TRBV4-3 and TRBJ1-3; no reliable D call. V lost 1 base and J lost 3, with 13 bases in between. CDR3 length: 16 residues. Germline assignment: CDR1 LGHNA and CDR2 YSLEER. This CDR3 reads CASSQARGVRGNTIYF. DNA of the CDR3: TGCGCCAGCAGCCAAGCCCGCGGGGTGCGTGGAAACACCATATATTTT.

This clone has just one count. The genes are TRBV7-9 and TRBJ2-4; D gene uncertain. Trimming pared 4 bases from V and 0 bases from J, leaving 13 bases between. This CDR3 has 16 residues. The germline V gene encodes CDR1 SEHNR and CDR2 FQNEAQ (reference sequence). CDR3 in amino acids: CASSWGKDVAKNIQYF. The CDR3, as DNA: TGTGCCAGCAGCTGGGGAAAGGACGTAGCCAAAAACATTCAGTACTTC.

The chain has TRBV10-1 and TRBJ1-3; 10 nucleotides line up with TRBD1. The CDR3 extends over 15 amino acids. V lost 4 bases and J lost 4; bases outside the gene matches: 4. Germline V gene data show CDR1 as WNHNN and CDR2 as SYGVQD (reference sequence). Here the CDR3 reads CASSAGTGVGNTIYF. Written as DNA, the CDR3 is TGCGCCAGCAGTGCCGGGACAGGGGTCGGAAACACCATATATTTT.

This chain joins TRBV6-6 and TRBJ2-1, with 11 bases identical to TRBD2. CDR1 and CDR2 from the germline V gene are MNHNY and SVGAGI (reference sequence). The V segment lost 4 bases and the J segment 0 bases; nucleotides outside the gene matches: 2. This CDR3 is built from 16 residues. DNA of the CDR3: TGTGCCAGCAGTTCTACTAGCGGGAGCTCCTACAATGAGCAGTTCTTC. Translating gives CASSSTSGSSYNEQFF.